These 10 T cell receptor beta chains originate from one sample sequenced in a study of control samples from healthy donors and cancer patients (dated by TCRdb to the early 2020s). Libraries were made using the immunoSEQ multiplex PCR assay. TCRdb took this table from immuneACCESS and kept in-frame rearrangements with V and J called. Such tables lack part of the clones; where checked against another copy, unresolved V genes explain under half of the gap, and the rest is unexplained. Counted in this sample were 130,000 or so clones; 85% to 95% of them appeared once. The ten largest clones represent around 13% of the sample. The specimen was blood. These receptors were collected from a man between 40 and 49 years old in good health.

The rearrangement joins TRBV5-6 to TRBJ1-1; D unresolved. This CDR3 is 12 amino acids long. Trimming pared 2 bases from V and 4 bases from J, leaving 6 bases between. CDR1 and CDR2 (germline): SGHDT, YYEEEE. This chain's CDR3 is CASSLGSTEAFF. In DNA, the CDR3 is TGTGCCAGCAGCTTAGGAAGCACTGAAGCTTTCTTT.

The chain recombines TRBV30 with TRBJ1-6, with 10 positions matching TRBD1. V dropped 4 bases and J dropped 0; count of bases not matched to a gene: 12. Germline V CDR1 and CDR2: GTSNPN, SVGIG (reference sequence). The CDR3 consists of 19 residues. CDR3 sequence reads: CAWNPGQGVYSSYNSPLHF. CDR3 sequence (DNA): TGTGCCTGGAATCCCGGACAGGGGGTTTATAGCTCCTATAATTCACCCCTCCACTTT.

This clone was recorded only once. The V gene is TRBV6-5, the J gene TRBJ2-2, with a possible D match to TRBD1 (5 bases). Trimming pared 6 bases from V and 7 bases from J, leaving 18 bases between. The CDR3 runs 15 residues. Germline values: CDR1 MNHEY, CDR2 SVGAGI. The CDR3 nucleotides are TGTGCCAGCAGCCCAAACCTGGGGCCTGACGGGGAGCTGTTTTTT. Protein sequence: CASSPNLGPDGELFF.

This chain joins TRBV2 and TRBJ2-7; D ambiguous. V was pared by 6 bases and J by 1 base, with 16 bases between. CDR1 is SNHLY and CDR2 is FYNNEI in the germline V gene. The CDR3 spans 15 residues. The CDR3 region has the DNA TGTGCCAGCAGGACGGACGGACCAGAATCCTACGAGCAGTACTTC. Its protein product is CASRTDGPESYEQYF.

The CDR3 region has the DNA TGTGCCAGCAGCTTAAGACGTGACACTGAAGCTTTCTTT. Translation gives CASSLRRDTEAFF. The chain couples TRBV7-2 to TRBJ1-1, with D unclear. Trimming pared 2 bases from V and 3 bases from J, leaving 7 bases between. Germline V CDR1 and CDR2: SGHTA, FQGNSA. The CDR3 is 13 amino acids.

The rearrangement uses TRBV19 and TRBJ1-4; unclear D gene. V was pared by 6 bases and J by 8 bases, with 16 bases between. This CDR3 spans 14 amino acids. CDR1 LNHDA and CDR2 SQIVND come from the germline V gene (reference sequence). The CDR3 here is CASRLPGRHEKLFF. Here the CDR3 DNA reads TGTGCCAGTAGATTACCGGGGAGACACGAAAAACTGTTTTTT.

This chain connects TRBV5-4 to TRBJ1-1; D ambiguous. Trimming removed 0 bases from V and 5 bases from J, with 5 bases in between. The CDR3 totals 12 residues. Germline V gene sequence: CDR1 SGHNT, CDR2 YYREEE (reference sequence). DNA for the CDR3: TGTGCCAGCAGCTTGGAACTAACTGAAGCTTTCTTT. Translated, it gives CASSLELTEAFF. Looking up the rest from reference TRBV5-4 and TRBJ1-1 gives the full variable domain: ETGVTQSPTHLIKTRGQQVTLRCSSQSGHNTVSWYQQALGQGPQFIFQYYREEENGRGNFPPRFSGLQFPNYSSELNVNALELDDSALYLCASSLELTEAFFGQGTRLTVV.

CDR3 protein: CASAQLAPGGELFF. DNA of the CDR3: TGTGCTAGTGCCCAACTAGCGCCCGGCGGGGAGCTGTTTTTT. This sequence joins TRBV12-5 and TRBJ2-2, with 7 bases that match TRBD2. Trimming removed 7 bases from V and 7 bases from J; junction bases left unmatched: 9. The CDR3 spans 14 residues. Germline V gene sequence: CDR1 LGHNT, CDR2 FRNRAP.

The chain links TRBV2 to TRBJ1-1; D is ambiguous. This CDR3 has 14 amino acids. V was clipped by 4 bases and J by 1 base, with 10 bases between them. CDR1 and CDR2 from the germline V gene are SNHLY and FYNNEI. CDR3 in DNA: TGTGCCAGCAGTGGAGGTGGGAGGAACACTGAAGCTTTCTTT. Translation: CASSGGGRNTEAFF.

The table lists this clone with a few counts. The chain combines TRBV10-3 with TRBJ2-7, with TRBD2 matching 7 bases. Germline V gene lookup returns CDR1 ENHRY and CDR2 SYGVKD. Trimming cost V 0 bases and J 0 bases; bases outside gene matches: 8. The CDR3 is 17 residues long. CDR3: CAISESALADYSYEQYF. The CDR3 DNA reads TGTGCCATCAGTGAGTCGGCCCTAGCGGACTACTCCTACGAGCAGTACTTC.